A selection of T cell receptor beta chains follows, all from one sample in a study of shared T cell receptors in the human thymus. The repertoire was sequenced with immunoSEQ multiplex PCR; TCRdb's copy has only in-frame clones and lacks some. This sample has 450,000 to 650,000 clones, with around 78% found just once. The same data also contributed to another study, on human thymus T cells.

The sample was thymocytes. Source of these receptors: a boy in the first two years of life with a congenital heart defect. Each CDR3 is given with its conserved first and last residue. Each record gives: J gene, V gene, D gene, clone size, CDR3 protein, CDR3 DNA. A D gene is named only where the DNA matches it firmly. Clone size, where shown, is once, few, many, or a class for clones that have expanded.

TRBJ2-1 | TRBV4-1 | TRBD1 | . | CASSHGYRGDNEQFF | TGCGCCAGCAGCCATGGCTACAGGGGCGACAATGAGCAGTTCTTC
TRBJ2-2 | TRBV5-6 | TRBD2 | . | CASSFSGGRPGELFF | TGTGCCAGCAGTTTTTCGGGGGGGCGTCCCGGGGAGCTGTTTTTT
TRBJ2-7 | TRBV15 | . | few | CATSRVGLGYEQYF | TGTGCCACCAGCAGAGTTGGACTTGGCTACGAGCAGTACTTC
TRBJ2-7 | TRBV27 | . | once | CASRLEDEQYF | TGTGCCAGCAGACTGGAGGACGAGCAGTACTTC
TRBJ2-5 | TRBV4-1 | TRBD2 | . | CASSSGLGGESGGQETQYF | TGCGCCAGCAGCTCAGGGCTTGGAGGGGAGTCGGGAGGGCAAGAGACCCAGTACTTC
TRBJ2-7 | TRBV6-1 | . | . | CASSESPMRYYEQYF | TGTGCCAGCAGTGAATCCCCGATGAGGTACTACGAGCAGTACTTC
TRBJ2-7 | TRBV28 | TRBD2 | . | CASSPTSGRCYEQYF | TGTGCCAGCAGCCCGACTAGCGGGAGGTGCTACGAGCAGTACTTC
TRBJ2-7 | TRBV30 | TRBD2 | . | CAWTDKRDGEQYF | TGTGCCTGGACAGATAAGCGGGACGGGGAGCAGTACTTC
TRBJ2-7 | TRBV5-4 | TRBD2 | . | CASSCLAGDLYEQYF | TGTGCCAGCAGCTGCCTAGCGGGGGACCTCTACGAGCAGTACTTC
TRBJ2-7 | TRBV28 | TRBD1 | . | CASSFRTGNTYEQYF | TGTGCCAGCAGTTTTAGGACAGGGAATACGTACGAGCAGTACTTC
TRBJ2-7 | TRBV29-1 | TRBD2 | . | CSVGGGYEQYF | TGCAGCGTCGGGGGGGGCTACGAGCAGTACTTC
TRBJ2-7 | TRBV7-9 | TRBD1 | . | CASSSVQGVSYEQYF | TGTGCCAGCTCCTCCGTCCAGGGGGTTTCCTACGAGCAGTACTTC
TRBJ2-3 | TRBV28 | TRBD1 | few | CDGPGTVTDTQYF | TGTGACGGTCCCGGGACAGTCACAGATACGCAGTATTTT
TRBJ1-5 | TRBV28 | . | . | CASSLGRQNSNQPQHF | TGTGCCAGCAGTTTAGGGCGCCAGAATAGCAATCAGCCCCAGCATTTT
TRBJ2-3 | TRBV7-9 | . | . | CASSPRLGGGTDTQYF | TGTGCCAGCAGCCCCCGGTTAGGGGGTGGCACAGATACGCAGTATTTT
TRBJ1-1 | TRBV23-1 | . | . | CASSHVRVSERDTEAFF | TGCGCCAGCAGTCACGTGCGTGTTTCTGAGCGGGACACTGAAGCTTTCTTT
TRBJ2-1 | TRBV20-1 | . | few | CSARREDEQFF | TGCAGTGCTAGGAGGGAGGATGAGCAGTTCTTC
TRBJ2-5 | TRBV14 | TRBD2 | . | CASSQVGTSAETQYF | TGTGCCAGCAGCCAAGTCGGGACTAGTGCAGAGACCCAGTACTTC
TRBJ2-1 | TRBV5-6 | TRBD2 | . | CASSFLREESYNEQFF | TGTGCCAGCAGCTTTCTGCGGGAGGAGTCCTACAATGAGCAGTTCTTC
TRBJ2-2 | TRBV30 | . | few | CAWRWQGPDTGELFF | TGTGCCTGGAGGTGGCAGGGGCCGGACACCGGGGAGCTGTTTTTT
TRBJ2-7 | TRBV28 | TRBD1 | . | CASSVLLRTGLPYEQYF | TGTGCCAGCAGTGTTTTACTCAGGACAGGGCTTCCCTACGAGCAGTACTTC
TRBJ2-5 | TRBV6-4 | TRBD2 | . | CASGLAGQETQYF | TGTGCCAGCGGACTAGCGGGACAAGAGACCCAGTACTTC
TRBJ2-5 | TRBV27 | TRBD2 | . | CASSFWGGETQYF | TGTGCCAGCAGTTTCTGGGGGGGGGAGACCCAGTACTTC
TRBJ2-7 | TRBV14 | TRBD2 | . | CASSQEGREGSSSYEQYF | TGTGCCAGCAGCCAAGAAGGACGGGAGGGGTCTAGCTCCTACGAGCAGTACTTC
TRBJ1-2 | TRBV4-1 | . | . | CASSQGLVSGGYTF | TGCGCCAGCAGCCAAGGATTGGTCTCGGGTGGCTACACCTTC
TRBJ2-3 | TRBV30 | TRBD2 | . | CAWSVPAGGPDTQYF | TGTGCCTGGAGTGTCCCAGCGGGAGGGCCGGATACGCAGTATTTT
TRBJ1-5 | TRBV6-1 | . | . | CASRAGARSNQPQHF | TGTGCCAGCAGGGCAGGGGCGCGGAGCAATCAGCCCCAGCATTTT
TRBJ2-1 | TRBV7-2 | TRBD2 | . | CASSFPGGAGVVHEQFF | TGTGCCAGCAGCTTTCCCGGAGGAGCGGGAGTGGTCCATGAGCAGTTCTTC
TRBJ2-1 | TRBV7-9 | TRBD2 | few | CASSLTSGTSGNEQFF | TGTGCCAGCAGCTTAACGTCCGGGACTAGCGGGAATGAGCAGTTCTTC
TRBJ2-4 | TRBV30 | TRBD1 | . | CAWSDRQGRLKNIQYF | TGTGCCTGGAGTGACCGACAGGGACGACTCAAAAACATTCAGTACTTC
TRBJ1-1 | TRBV7-9 | . | few | CASSPGATNTEAFF | TGTGCCAGCAGCCCAGGGGCCACGAACACTGAAGCTTTCTTT
TRBJ2-3 | TRBV27 | TRBD2 | once | CASRGLAGVPDTQYF | TGTGCCAGCAGAGGGCTAGCGGGAGTTCCAGATACGCAGTATTTT
TRBJ2-7 | TRBV7-9 | TRBD1 | . | CASRPQGAGSYEQYF | TGTGCCAGCAGACCCCAGGGGGCCGGTTCCTACGAGCAGTACTTC
TRBJ2-7 | TRBV7-9 | . | . | CASSLPGSYEQYF | TGTGCCAGCAGCTTACCAGGCTCCTACGAGCAGTACTTC
TRBJ1-1 | TRBV7-9 | . | few | CASRGEEEAFF | TGTGCCAGCAGAGGGGAGGAGGAAGCTTTCTTT
TRBJ2-1 | TRBV30 | . | . | CAWSVSGGNYNEQFF | TGTGCCTGGAGTGTTTCTGGCGGGAACTACAATGAGCAGTTCTTC
TRBJ2-2 | TRBV27 | . | few | CASSLRPSGHTGELFF | TGTGCCAGCAGTTTAAGACCCAGCGGGCACACCGGGGAGCTGTTTTTT
TRBJ2-5 | TRBV28 | TRBD2 | . | CASTPGGTSEGVIETQYF | TGTGCCAGCACCCCCGGGGGGACTAGCGAAGGAGTGATTGAGACCCAGTACTTC
TRBJ2-1 | TRBV7-4 | TRBD1 | . | CASSAGTGDQEQFF | TGTGCCAGCAGCGCCGGGACAGGGGACCAAGAGCAGTTCTTC
TRBJ2-3 | TRBV7-2 | TRBD2 | . | CASSPLASSTDTQYF | TGTGCCAGCAGCCCACTAGCGAGCAGCACAGATACGCAGTATTTT